The present T cell receptor beta chain was sequenced within a study of T-cell reconstitution after alpha-beta-depleted transplantation in children. It was with unique molecular identifiers that the TCRbeta library was prepared. TCRdb recomputed calls from the PCR reads with MiXCR, one row per CDR3 protein. The table has 200,000 to 250,000 distinct CDR3 sequences, approximately 10% seen once. This clonotype has a count of ten or more. CDR3 length: 15 residues. Germline assignment: CDR1 SGHRS and CDR2 YFSETQ. Trimming removed 3 bases from V and 7 bases from J; junction bases left unmatched: 7. This rearrangement joins TRBV5-1 to TRBJ1-6; 7 nucleotides match TRBD1. The clonotype comes from a human donor who donated a stem cell graft to a child with acute lymphoblastic leukemia. This specimen consisted of PBMCs from the stem cell graft donor, obtained from the stem cell graft. The CDR3 sequence: CASSWNRGPNSPLHF. CDR3 coding DNA: TGCGCCAGCAGCTGGAACAGGGGCCCCAATTCACCCCTCCACTTT.